One and the same sample provided the 2 T cell receptor beta chains below, sequenced in a study of shared clonotypes between healthy human individuals. Clones were read by immunoSEQ multiplex PCR, and TCRdb kept only the in-frame ones, dropping some. The profile shows over 2 million clones, about nine tenths of them singletons. Sample: naive CD4+ T cells from PBMCs. Subset noted: CD45RA+ positively selected. The receptors were sampled from a man between 18 and 35 years old in good health. Some clones in this sample may be carry-over from other donors' samples.

The chain recombines TRBV5-8 with TRBJ1-4; D unclear. Germline CDR1 SGHTS, CDR2 YDEGEE. V lost 3 bases and J 12 bases, leaving 18 bases between the germline ends. The CDR3 totals 14 residues. The CDR3 bases are TGTGCCAGCAGCTCCCCCAGGTGGGCAGGTGAACTGTTTTTT. It translates to CASSSPRWAGELFF.

The genes are TRBV4-3 and TRBJ2-5, with TRBD2 identical over 14 bases. CDR3 length: 16 residues. Germline V gives CDR1 LGHNA, CDR2 YSLEER. The V gene end was trimmed by 4 bases and the J gene end by 5 bases; junction bases not matched to a gene: 6. The CDR3, as DNA: TGCGCCAGCAGCCGCGGACTAGCGGGAGGTGGGGAGACCCAGTACTTC. As protein: CASSRGLAGGGETQYF.